This T cell receptor beta chain was sequenced in a study of blood T cells in healthy people across ages. The use of a sample-barcoded 5' primer and a J-beta primer mix characterized a second PCR of roughly 7 to 11 cycles. One entry per CDR3 protein results from TCRdb running MiXCR on the 5' RACE reads. The sample holds roughly 1.5 million distinct CDR3 sequences; 35% to 45% are singletons and the top ten take approximately 4%. The ends were cut back, 0 bases at V and 7 bases at J, with 20 bases in the middle. The CDR3 is 16 amino acids. Germline CDR1 is SGHRS and CDR2 is YFSETQ. The J gene is TRBJ2-7, the V gene TRBV5-1; D is ambiguous. The source of this sequence is a woman younger than 30 in good health. Sequenced sample: blood. The CDR3 spells CASSLDLPTAYNEQYF. CDR3 DNA: TGCGCCAGCAGCTTGGACCTCCCAACGGCCTACAATGAGCAGTACTTC.